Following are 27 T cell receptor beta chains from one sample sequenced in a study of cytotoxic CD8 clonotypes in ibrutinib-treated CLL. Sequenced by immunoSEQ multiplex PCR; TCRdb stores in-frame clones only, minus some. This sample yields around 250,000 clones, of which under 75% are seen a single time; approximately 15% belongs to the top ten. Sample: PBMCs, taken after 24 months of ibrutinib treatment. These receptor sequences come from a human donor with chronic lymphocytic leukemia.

The DNA for the CDR3 is TGTGCCAGCAGCTTAGGGCCGGGGACGAATGGCTACACCTTC. Translating it yields CASSLGPGTNGYTF. This chain links TRBV7-9 with TRBJ1-2; D may be TRBD1 (5 bases). The CDR3 sequence is 14 residues long. Per the germline V gene, CDR1 is SEHNR and CDR2 is FQNEAQ (reference sequence). V lost 1 base, J lost 6 bases, and 12 bases lay in between.

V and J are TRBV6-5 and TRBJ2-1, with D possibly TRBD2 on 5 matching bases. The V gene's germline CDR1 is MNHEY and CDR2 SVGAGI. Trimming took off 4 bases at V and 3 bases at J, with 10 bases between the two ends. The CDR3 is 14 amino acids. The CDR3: CASSLRSDYNEQFF. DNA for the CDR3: TGTGCCAGCAGTTTACGTAGCGACTACAATGAGCAGTTCTTC.

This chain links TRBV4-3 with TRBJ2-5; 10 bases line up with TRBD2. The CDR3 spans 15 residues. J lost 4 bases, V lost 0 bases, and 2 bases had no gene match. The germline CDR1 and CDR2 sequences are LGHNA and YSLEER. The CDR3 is CASSQERTSGETQYF. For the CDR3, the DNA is TGCGCCAGCAGCCAAGAGCGGACTAGCGGAGAGACCCAGTACTTC.

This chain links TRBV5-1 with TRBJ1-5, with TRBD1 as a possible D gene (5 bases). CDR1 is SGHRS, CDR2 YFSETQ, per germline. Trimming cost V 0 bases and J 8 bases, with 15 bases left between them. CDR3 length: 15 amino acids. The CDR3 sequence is CASSLGQSFWEPQHF. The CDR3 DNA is TGCGCCAGCAGCTTGGGACAGTCGTTTTGGGAGCCCCAGCATTTT.

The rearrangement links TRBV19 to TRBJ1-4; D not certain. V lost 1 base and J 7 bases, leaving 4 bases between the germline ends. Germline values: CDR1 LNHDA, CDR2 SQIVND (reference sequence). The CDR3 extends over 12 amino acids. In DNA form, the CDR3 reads TGTGCCAGTAGTATAGTCGGTGAAAAACTGTTTTTT. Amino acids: CASSIVGEKLFF.

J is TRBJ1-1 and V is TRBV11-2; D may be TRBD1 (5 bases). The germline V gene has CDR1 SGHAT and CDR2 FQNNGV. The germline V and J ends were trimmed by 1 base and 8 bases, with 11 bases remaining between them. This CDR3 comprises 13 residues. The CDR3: CASSLGGDTEAFF. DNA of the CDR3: TGTGCCAGCAGCTTAGGGGGGGATACCGAAGCTTTCTTT.

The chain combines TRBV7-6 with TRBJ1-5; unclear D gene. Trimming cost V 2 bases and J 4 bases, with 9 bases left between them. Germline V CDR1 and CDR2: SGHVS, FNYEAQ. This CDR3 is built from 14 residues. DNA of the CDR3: TGTGCCAGCAGCTTACTGATCGGAAATCAGCCCCAGCATTTT. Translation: CASSLLIGNQPQHF.

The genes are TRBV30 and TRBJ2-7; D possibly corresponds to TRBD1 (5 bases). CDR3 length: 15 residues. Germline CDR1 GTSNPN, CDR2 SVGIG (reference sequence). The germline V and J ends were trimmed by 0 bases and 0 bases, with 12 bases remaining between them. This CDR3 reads CAWSVGAVSSYEQYF. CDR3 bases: TGTGCCTGGAGTGTAGGGGCGGTGAGCTCCTACGAGCAGTACTTC.

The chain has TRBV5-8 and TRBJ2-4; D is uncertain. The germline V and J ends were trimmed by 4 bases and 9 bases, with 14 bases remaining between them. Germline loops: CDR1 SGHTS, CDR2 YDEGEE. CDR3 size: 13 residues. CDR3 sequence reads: CASSLGAMGIQYF. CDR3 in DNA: TGTGCCAGCAGCCTGGGCGCTATGGGCATTCAGTACTTC.

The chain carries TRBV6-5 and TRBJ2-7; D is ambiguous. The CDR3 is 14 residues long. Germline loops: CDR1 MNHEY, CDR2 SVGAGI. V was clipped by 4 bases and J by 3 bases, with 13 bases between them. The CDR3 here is CASSSDGKGYEQYF. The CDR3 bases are TGTGCCAGCAGTTCGGACGGAAAGGGCTACGAGCAGTACTTC.

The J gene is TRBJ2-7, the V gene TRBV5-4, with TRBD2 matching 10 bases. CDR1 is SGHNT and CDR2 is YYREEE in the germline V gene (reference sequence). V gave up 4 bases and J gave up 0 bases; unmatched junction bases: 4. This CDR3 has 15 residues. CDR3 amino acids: CASSGGLADSYEQYF. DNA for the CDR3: TGTGCCAGCAGCGGCGGACTAGCGGACTCCTACGAGCAGTACTTC. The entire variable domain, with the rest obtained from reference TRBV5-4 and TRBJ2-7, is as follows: ETGVTQSPTHLIKTRGQQVTLRCSSQSGHNTVSWYQQALGQGPQFIFQYYREEENGRGNFPPRFSGLQFPNYSSELNVNALELDDSALYLCASSGGLADSYEQYFGPGTRLTVT.

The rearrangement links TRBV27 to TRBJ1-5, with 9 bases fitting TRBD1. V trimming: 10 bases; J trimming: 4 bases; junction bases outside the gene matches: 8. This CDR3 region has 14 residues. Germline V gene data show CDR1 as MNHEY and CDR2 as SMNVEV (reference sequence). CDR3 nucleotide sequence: TGTGCCACCGCGACAGGGGGACTTAATCAGCCCCAGCATTTT. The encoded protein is CATATGGLNQPQHF.

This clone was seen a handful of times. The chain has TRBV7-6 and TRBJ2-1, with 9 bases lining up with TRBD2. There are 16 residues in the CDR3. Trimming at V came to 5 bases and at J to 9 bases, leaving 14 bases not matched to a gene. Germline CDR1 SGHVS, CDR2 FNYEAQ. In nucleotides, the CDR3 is TGTGCCAGCAGCGATTGCGCGGCGGGAGGGCCCTGTGAGCAGTTCTTC. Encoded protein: CASSDCAAGGPCEQFF.

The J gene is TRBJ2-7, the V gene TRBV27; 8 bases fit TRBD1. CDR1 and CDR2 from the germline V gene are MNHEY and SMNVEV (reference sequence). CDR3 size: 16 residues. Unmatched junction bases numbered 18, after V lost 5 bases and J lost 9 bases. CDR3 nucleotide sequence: TGTGCCAGCAGTCAAAGTTCCGGGACAGGCACATGGGGGCAGTACTTC. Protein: CASSQSSGTGTWGQYF.

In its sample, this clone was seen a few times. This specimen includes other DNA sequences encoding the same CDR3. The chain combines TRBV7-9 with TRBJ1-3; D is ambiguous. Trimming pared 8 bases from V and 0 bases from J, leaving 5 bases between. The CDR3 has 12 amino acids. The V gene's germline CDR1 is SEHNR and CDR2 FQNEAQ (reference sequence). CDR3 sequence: CASSLSGNTIYF. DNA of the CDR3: TGTGCCAGCTCACTCTCTGGAAACACCATATATTTT.

CDR3 residues: CASSTHTNYEQYF. The CDR3 nucleotides read TGTGCCAGCAGTACCCACACGAACTACGAGCAGTACTTC. This rearrangement joins TRBV28 to TRBJ2-7; no reliable D call. The CDR3 sequence is 13 residues long. Germline V gene data show CDR1 as MDHEN and CDR2 as SYDVKM. V lost 5 bases, J lost 3 bases, and 11 bases lay in between. The full variable domain, its missing parts supplied by reference TRBV28 and TRBJ2-7, is DVKVTQSSRYLVKRTGEKVFLECVQDMDHENMFWYRQDPGLGLRLIYFSYDVKMKEKGDIPEGYSVSREKKERFSLILESASTNQTSMYLCASSTHTNYEQYFGPGTRLTVT.

The CDR3 region has the DNA TGCGCCAGCAGCTTGAAACGGACGACGGGACTCACCGGGGAGCTGTTTTTT. Its translation: CASSLKRTTGLTGELFF. The genes are TRBV5-1 and TRBJ2-2; maybe TRBD2 (6 bases). The CDR3 is 17 residues long. Germline CDR1 SGHRS, CDR2 YFSETQ. V lost 1 base to trimming and J lost 4 bases, with 17 bases between them.

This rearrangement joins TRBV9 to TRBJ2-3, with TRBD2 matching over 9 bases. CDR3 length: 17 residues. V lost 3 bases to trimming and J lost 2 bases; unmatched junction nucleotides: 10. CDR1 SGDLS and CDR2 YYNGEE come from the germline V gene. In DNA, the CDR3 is TGTGCCAGCAGCGGCCCGGGGGGGACTAGCCACACAGATACGCAGTATTTT. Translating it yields CASSGPGGTSHTDTQYF.

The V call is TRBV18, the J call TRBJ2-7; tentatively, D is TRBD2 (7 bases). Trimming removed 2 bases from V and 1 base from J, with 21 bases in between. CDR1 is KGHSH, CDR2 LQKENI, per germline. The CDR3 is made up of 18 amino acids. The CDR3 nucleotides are TGTGCCAGCTCACCAGTGGGGGCTAGCGGAAAATTTTCCTACGAGCAGTACTTC. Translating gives CASSPVGASGKFSYEQYF.

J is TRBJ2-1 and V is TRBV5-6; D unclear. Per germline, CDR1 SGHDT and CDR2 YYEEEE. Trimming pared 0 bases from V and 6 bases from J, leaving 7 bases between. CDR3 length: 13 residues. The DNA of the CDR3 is TGTGCCAGCAGCTTGGGCGAGGTCAATGAGCAGTTCTTC. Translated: CASSLGEVNEQFF.

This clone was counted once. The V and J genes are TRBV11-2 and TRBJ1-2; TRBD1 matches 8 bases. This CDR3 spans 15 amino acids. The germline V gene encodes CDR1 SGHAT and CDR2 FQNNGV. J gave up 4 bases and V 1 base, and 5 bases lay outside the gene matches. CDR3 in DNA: TGTGCCAGCAGCTTAGCCCCAGGGGGCAGCTATGGCTACACCTTC. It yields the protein CASSLAPGGSYGYTF. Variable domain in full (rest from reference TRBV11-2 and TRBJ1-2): EAGVAQSPRYKIIEKRQSVAFWCNPISGHATLYWYQQILGQGPKLLIQFQNNGVVDDSQLPKDRFSAERLKGVDSTLKIQPAKLEDSAVYLCASSLAPGGSYGYTFGSGTRLTVV.

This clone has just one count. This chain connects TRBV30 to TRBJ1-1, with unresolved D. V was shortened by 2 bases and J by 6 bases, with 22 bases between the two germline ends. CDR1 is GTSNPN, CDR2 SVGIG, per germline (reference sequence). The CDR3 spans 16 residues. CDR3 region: CAWSLDSLWVVAEAFF. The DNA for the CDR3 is TGTGCCTGGAGTCTGGACTCTCTTTGGGTAGTTGCTGAAGCTTTCTTT.

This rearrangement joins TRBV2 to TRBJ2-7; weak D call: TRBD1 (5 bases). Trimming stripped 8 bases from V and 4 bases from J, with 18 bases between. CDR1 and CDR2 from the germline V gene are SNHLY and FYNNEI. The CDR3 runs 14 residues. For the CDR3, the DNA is TGTGCCAGCGTCAAGGGGAACGCCCAATACGAGCAGTACTTC. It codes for CASVKGNAQYEQYF.

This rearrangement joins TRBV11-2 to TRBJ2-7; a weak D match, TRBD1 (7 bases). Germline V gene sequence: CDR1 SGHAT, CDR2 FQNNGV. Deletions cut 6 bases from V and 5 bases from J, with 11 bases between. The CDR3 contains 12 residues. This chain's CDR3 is CASRGRGDEQYF. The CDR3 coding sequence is TGTGCCAGCAGGGGCAGGGGGGACGAGCAGTACTTC.

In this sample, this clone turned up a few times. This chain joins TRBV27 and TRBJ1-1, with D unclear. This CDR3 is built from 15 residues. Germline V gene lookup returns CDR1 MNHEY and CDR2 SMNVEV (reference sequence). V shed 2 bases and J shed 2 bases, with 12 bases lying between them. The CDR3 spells CASSLSLPRNTEAFF. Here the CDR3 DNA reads TGTGCCAGCAGTTTAAGCCTTCCCCGAAACACTGAAGCTTTCTTT.

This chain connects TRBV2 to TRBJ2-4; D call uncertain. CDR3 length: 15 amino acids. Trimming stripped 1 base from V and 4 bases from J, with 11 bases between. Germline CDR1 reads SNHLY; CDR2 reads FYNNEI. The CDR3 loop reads CASSEVDSTKNIQYF. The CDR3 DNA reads TGTGCCAGCAGTGAAGTAGATTCTACTAAAAACATTCAGTACTTC.

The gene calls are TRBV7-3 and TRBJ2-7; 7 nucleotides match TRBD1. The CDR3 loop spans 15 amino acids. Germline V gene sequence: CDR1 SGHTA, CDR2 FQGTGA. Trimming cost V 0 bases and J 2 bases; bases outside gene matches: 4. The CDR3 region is CASSLTEGAAYEQYF. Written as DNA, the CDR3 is TGTGCCAGCAGCTTAACTGAGGGGGCGGCCTACGAGCAGTACTTC. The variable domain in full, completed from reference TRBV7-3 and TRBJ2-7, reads GAGVSQTPSNKVTEKGKYVELRCDPISGHTALYWYRQSLGQGPEFLIYFQGTGAADDSGLPNDRFFAVRPEGSVSTLKIQRTERGDSAVYLCASSLTEGAAYEQYFGPGTRLTVT.